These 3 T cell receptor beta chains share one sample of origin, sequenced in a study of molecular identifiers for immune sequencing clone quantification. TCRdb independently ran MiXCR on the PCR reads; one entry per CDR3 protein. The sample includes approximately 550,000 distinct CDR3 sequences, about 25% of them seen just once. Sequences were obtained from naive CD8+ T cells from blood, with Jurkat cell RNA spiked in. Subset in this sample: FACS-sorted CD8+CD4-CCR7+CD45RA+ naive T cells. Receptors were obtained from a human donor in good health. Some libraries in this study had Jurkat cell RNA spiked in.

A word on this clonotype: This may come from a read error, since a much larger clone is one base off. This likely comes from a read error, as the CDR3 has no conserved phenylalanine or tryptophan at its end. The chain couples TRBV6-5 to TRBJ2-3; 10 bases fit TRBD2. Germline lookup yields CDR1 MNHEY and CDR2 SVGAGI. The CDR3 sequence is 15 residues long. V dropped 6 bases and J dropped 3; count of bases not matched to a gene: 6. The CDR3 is CASRPTSGFTDTQYS. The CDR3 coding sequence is TGTGCCAGCAGGCCGACTAGCGGGTTTACAGATACGCAGTATTCT.

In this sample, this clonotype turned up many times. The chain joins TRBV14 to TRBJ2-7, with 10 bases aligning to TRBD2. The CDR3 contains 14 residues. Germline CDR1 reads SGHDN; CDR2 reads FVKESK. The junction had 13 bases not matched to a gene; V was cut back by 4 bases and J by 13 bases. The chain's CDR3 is CASSRQGSSGSEYF. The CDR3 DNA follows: TGTGCCAGCAGCCGCCAGGGGTCTAGCGGGAGTGAATACTTC.

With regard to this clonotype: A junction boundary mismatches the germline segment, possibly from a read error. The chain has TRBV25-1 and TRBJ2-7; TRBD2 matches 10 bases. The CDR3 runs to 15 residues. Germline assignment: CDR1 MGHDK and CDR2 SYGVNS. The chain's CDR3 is CASSSASGSSYKQYF. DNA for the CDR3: TGTGCCAGCAGCTCAGCTAGCGGGAGCTCCTACAAGCAGTACTTC.